A single TCR beta chain is shown here with its context. The ends were cut back, 0 bases at V and 1 base at J, with 11 bases in the middle. Germline loops: CDR1 SGHRS, CDR2 YFSETQ. This CDR3 contains 16 residues. This record belongs to a study of blood T cells in healthy people across ages. A J-beta primer mix and a sample-barcoded 5' primer were used in a second PCR of about 7 to 12 cycles. TCRdb analysed the 5' RACE reads with MiXCR anew, one entry per CDR3 protein. The data hold 700,000 to 850,000 distinct CDR3 sequences, with under 40% observed a single time. This sequence originates from a man aged 18 to 29 in good health. Specimen: blood. The chain employs TRBV5-1 and TRBJ1-5; no clear D gene. The CDR3 coding sequence is TGCGCCAGCAGCTTGGGGGCCCCGGGCAGCAATCAGCCCCAGCATTTT. This translates into CASSLGAPGSNQPQHF. Filled out from reference TRBV5-1 and TRBJ1-5, the complete variable domain reads KAGVTQTPRYLIKTRGQQVTLSCSPISGHRSVSWYQQTPGQGLQFLFEYFSETQRNKGNFPGRFSGRQFSNSRSEMNVSTLELGDSALYLCASSLGAPGSNQPQHFGDGTRLSIL.